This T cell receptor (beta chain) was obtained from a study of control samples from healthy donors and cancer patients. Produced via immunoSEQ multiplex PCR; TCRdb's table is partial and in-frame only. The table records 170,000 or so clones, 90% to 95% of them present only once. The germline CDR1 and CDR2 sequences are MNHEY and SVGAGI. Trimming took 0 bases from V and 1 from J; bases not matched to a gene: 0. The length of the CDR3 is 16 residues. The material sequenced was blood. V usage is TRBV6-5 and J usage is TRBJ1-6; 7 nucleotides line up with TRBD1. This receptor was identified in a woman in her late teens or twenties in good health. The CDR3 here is CASSYSTGSYNSPLHF. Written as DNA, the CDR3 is TGTGCCAGCAGTTACTCGACAGGGTCCTATAATTCACCCCTCCACTTT.